The source of this T cell receptor (beta chain) is a study of patients and donors after allogeneic stem cell transplantation. The length of the CDR3 is 15 residues. Trimming removed 5 bases from V and 4 bases from J; junction bases left unmatched: 8. CDR1 and CDR2 from the germline V gene are SGHTA and FQGTGA. MiXCR was run by TCRdb on the RT-PCR reads, yielding one entry per CDR3 protein. The sample lists approximately 61,000 distinct CDR3 sequences; less than 15% were seen once. This receptor was taken from a human donor who was either an allogeneic HSCT recipient or a stem cell or donor lymphocyte infusion donor (not recorded which). It is not recorded whose cells these are; they may come from a transplant donor. Sequenced sample: blood, either unsorted or a sorted T cell fraction (not recorded which). The chain has TRBV7-3 and TRBJ1-1, with TRBD1 matching 9 bases. CDR3: CASSPRQGGGTEAFF. In DNA form, the CDR3 reads TGTGCCAGCAGCCCCCGACAGGGGGGGGGCACTGAAGCTTTCTTT.